This TCR beta chain was recorded in a study of tumor and adjacent non-tumor tissue in lung cancer. Per the germline V gene, CDR1 is SGHDT and CDR2 is YYEEEE. The CDR3 totals 16 residues. No cell sorting was done before RNA was extracted from the tissue. Distant lung tissue was collected more than 3 cm away from the tumor edge. Worth noting for this clonotype: Germline and junction disagree at one end, which may indicate a read error.

Three rounds of nested PCR, following a modified ARM-PCR protocol, produced the TCRbeta library. A single record per CDR3 protein comes from TCRdb applying MiXCR to the multiplex PCR reads. The profile covers 90,000 to 100,000 distinct CDR3 sequences, with 75% to 85% appearing a single time and roughly 29% taken by the ten largest. This TCR came from a man aged 55 to 70 with small cell lung cancer. The V call is TRBV5-6, the J call TRBJ1-1; 7 bases align to TRBD1. Sample: distant non-tumor lung tissue. In nucleotides, the CDR3 is TGCGCCTGCGGCTTGGCCTCCGGGACAGCGAACACTGAAGCTTTCTTT. Translated: CACGLASGTANTEAFF.